A single sample gave rise to the 18 T cell receptor beta chains below, sequenced in a study of blood T cells in healthy people across ages. PCR was performed a second time for about 7 to 11 cycles using a sample-barcoded 5' primer and a J-beta primer mix. MiXCR was run by TCRdb on the 5' RACE reads, yielding one entry per CDR3 protein. The table includes around 1.1 million distinct CDR3 sequences, less than 45% detected once. Sequencing was carried out using blood. The receptor set was obtained from a man aged 18 to 30 in good health.

About this clonotype itself: One end of the junction varies from germline; a read error may be responsible. The chain joins TRBV9 to TRBJ2-1, with a tentative D call TRBD2 (7 bases). Germline CDR1 SGDLS, CDR2 YYNGEE. This CDR3 is 15 amino acids long. The CDR3 here is CAGSVEGGGNNEQFF. The CDR3 DNA is TGTGCCGGCAGCGTAGAAGGGGGGGGGAACAATGAGCAGTTCTTC. The variable domain in full, completed from reference TRBV9 and TRBJ2-1, reads DSGVTQTPKHLITATGQRVTLRCSPRSGDLSVYWYQQSLDQGLQFLIQYYNGEERAKGNILERFSAQQFPDLHSELNLSSLELGDSALYFCAGSVEGGGNNEQFFGPGTRLTVL.

The V gene is TRBV6-6, the J gene TRBJ2-1, with unresolved D. Trimming removed 2 bases at V and 8 bases at J, with 10 bases between. Germline CDR1 MNHNY, CDR2 SVGAGI (reference sequence). The CDR3 loop spans 13 amino acids. This CDR3 reads CASSYPSTDEQFF. The DNA for the CDR3 is TGTGCCAGCAGTTACCCCTCCACGGATGAGCAGTTCTTC.

This clonotype has a handful of counts. The chain carries TRBV27 and TRBJ1-2; 7 bases are a match to TRBD1. This CDR3 is 15 amino acids long. Germline V CDR1 and CDR2: MNHEY, SMNVEV (reference sequence). V dropped 6 bases and J dropped 4; count of bases not matched to a gene: 11. CDR3: CASRRTATGAYGYTF. The DNA of the CDR3 is TGTGCCAGCAGGAGAACCGCTACAGGGGCCTATGGCTACACCTTC.

This clonotype was seen a handful of times. The chain uses TRBV6-2 or TRBV6-3 and TRBJ2-7; D is perhaps TRBD1 or TRBD2 (5 bases each). V was shortened by 8 bases and J by 0 bases, with 14 bases between the two germline ends. The CDR3 covers 14 residues. Looked up from germline, CDR1 is MNHEY and CDR2 is SVGEGT. CDR3 sequence (DNA): TGTGCCAGCCTTAGGGACGGAAGCTCCTACGAGCAGTACTTC. It yields the protein CASLRDGSSYEQYF.

The V call is TRBV7-8, the J call TRBJ2-1, with D possibly matching TRBD2 (6 bases). Germline V lookup: CDR1 SGHVS, CDR2 FQNEAQ. There are 14 residues in the CDR3. V was pared by 5 bases and J by 7 bases, with 15 bases between. CDR3 protein: CASSGTGGWNEQFF. CDR3 nucleotide sequence: TGTGCCAGCAGCGGGACTGGGGGTTGGAATGAGCAGTTCTTC.

This clonotype was detected only a few times. The rearrangement links TRBV11-2 to TRBJ2-7; 10 nucleotides agree with TRBD1. Trimming took 4 bases from V and 1 from J; bases not matched to a gene: 22. There are 21 residues in the CDR3. CDR1 is SGHAT, CDR2 FQNNGV, per germline. This chain's CDR3 is CASSSTSHPGQGRLLSYEQYF. The CDR3 nucleotides are TGTGCCAGCAGCTCCACGAGTCATCCGGGACAGGGGCGATTACTTTCCTACGAGCAGTACTTC.

The CDR3 nucleotides read TGTGCCAGCAGTTACTCGGCACAGGAAGTCATCCTAAGAAACTATGGCTACACCTTC. It translates to CASSYSAQEVILRNYGYTF. V and J are TRBV6-5 and TRBJ1-2, with D perhaps matching TRBD1 (5 bases). CDR1 MNHEY and CDR2 SVGAGI come from the germline V gene. The CDR3 spans 19 residues. V lost 0 bases, J lost 2 bases, and 22 bases lay in between.

This clonotype was recorded only once. The chain links TRBV7-2 to TRBJ1-1, with 7 positions matching TRBD1. The V segment lost 4 bases and the J segment 7 bases; nucleotides outside the gene matches: 6. This CDR3 spans 13 amino acids. Germline-derived CDR1 and CDR2 are SGHTA and FQGNSA. The CDR3 loop is CASSSQGPLEAFF. DNA for the CDR3: TGTGCCAGCAGCTCACAGGGGCCACTTGAAGCTTTCTTT. Full variable domain (remainder filled in from reference TRBV7-2 and TRBJ1-1): GAGVSQSPSNKVTEKGKDVELRCDPISGHTALYWYRQSLGQGLEFLIYFQGNSAPDKSGLPSDRFSAERTGGSVSTLTIQRTQQEDSAVYLCASSSQGPLEAFFGQGTRLTVV.

This clonotype occurred many times. The V gene is TRBV12-3 or TRBV12-4, the J gene TRBJ1-5, with TRBD1 as a possible D gene (6 bases). The CDR3 is made up of 13 amino acids. The V end lost 6 bases, the J end lost 4 bases, and 10 bases lay between the germline ends. CDR3 sequence reads: CASSGQGNQPQHF. The CDR3 nucleotides read TGTGCCAGCAGCGGGCAGGGGAATCAGCCCCAGCATTTT.

The chain couples TRBV4-2 to TRBJ2-7; TRBD2 is a possible D gene (5 bases). The J call may be mistaken, given a closer DNA end match to TRBJ2-5. The CDR3 is made up of 15 amino acids. Germline loops: CDR1 LGHNA, CDR2 YNFKEQ. Written as DNA, the CDR3 is TGTGCCAGCAGCCAAGTCGTCAAACTAGGGGAGACCCAGTACTTC. Translated, it gives CASSQVVKLGETQYF.

This clonotype was detected a few times. This sequence joins TRBV11-2 and TRBJ1-4, with 8 bases identical to TRBD1. Germline V gene lookup returns CDR1 SGHAT and CDR2 FQNNGV. CDR3 length equals 15 residues. The trim removed 5 bases at V and 3 bases at J, leaving 5 bases unmatched. Here the CDR3 DNA reads TGTGCCAGCAGCAGGGAGGGACAGGCTAATGAAAAACTGTTTTTT. Amino acid sequence: CASSREGQANEKLFF.

This rearrangement joins TRBV20-1 to TRBJ1-2; D not certain. The CDR3 loop spans 14 amino acids. CDR1 and CDR2 (germline): DFQATT, SNEGSKA (reference sequence). Trimming shortened V by 7 bases and J by 4 bases, and 19 bases separated the two germline ends. CDR3 region: CSGGWPGTLYGYTF. The CDR3, as DNA: TGCAGTGGAGGGTGGCCCGGAACCCTCTATGGCTACACCTTC.

V is TRBV20-1 and J is TRBJ2-5; 9 bases line up with TRBD1. CDR1 DFQATT and CDR2 SNEGSKA come from the germline V gene (reference sequence). V trimming: 6 bases; J trimming: 11 bases; junction bases outside the gene matches: 22. There are 16 residues in the CDR3. CDR3 in DNA: TGCAGTGCCCCACCTCCGACAGGGGGGAATATGAATGAGCAGTACTTC. As protein: CSAPPPTGGNMNEQYF.

This clonotype has a handful of counts. The chain couples TRBV24-1 to TRBJ2-1; 8 positions match TRBD1. This CDR3 has 16 residues. V lost 0 bases to trimming and J lost 7 bases; unmatched junction nucleotides: 7. CDR1 KGHDR and CDR2 SFDVKD come from the germline V gene. The CDR3 coding sequence is TGTGCCACCAGTGATTTGATGCAGGGGGCAAGGAATGAGCAGTTCTTC. Its translation: CATSDLMQGARNEQFF.

The chain links TRBV7-9 to TRBJ2-1, with TRBD2 as a possible D gene (6 bases). V dropped 6 bases and J dropped 0 bases, with 15 bases sitting between them. The CDR3 spans 16 residues. The germline V gene encodes CDR1 SEHNR and CDR2 FQNEAQ (reference sequence). CDR3 sequence: CASRLGLGGSYNEQFF. CDR3 bases: TGTGCCAGCAGACTAGGTTTGGGGGGCTCCTACAATGAGCAGTTCTTC.

The chain has TRBV4-3 and TRBJ2-1; D not certain. The V and J ends lost 3 bases and 5 bases respectively, with 14 bases between them. CDR1 and CDR2 (germline): LGHNA, YSLEER. The CDR3 contains 15 residues. CDR3 sequence reads: CASSHELDQNNEQFF. The CDR3 DNA sequence: TGCGCCAGCAGCCATGAACTGGACCAAAACAATGAGCAGTTCTTC.

The chain is built from TRBV4-1 and TRBJ1-3; no reliable D call. CDR3 length: 13 amino acids. V was trimmed by 0 bases and J by 8 bases, leaving 8 bases between them. Germline lookup yields CDR1 MGHRA and CDR2 YSYEKL. CDR3 in amino acids: CASSQDPGDTIYF. The DNA of the CDR3 is TGCGCCAGCAGCCAAGATCCGGGAGACACCATATATTTT.

The V and J genes are TRBV4-3 and TRBJ1-3; D is undetermined. V was shortened by 0 bases and J by 3 bases, with 18 bases between the two germline ends. The germline gives CDR1 LGHNA, CDR2 YSLEER. CDR3 length: 18 residues. CDR3 DNA: TGCGCCAGCAGCCAAGATCTCGGCACATCGACGGATGGAAACACCATATATTTT. Its translation is CASSQDLGTSTDGNTIYF.